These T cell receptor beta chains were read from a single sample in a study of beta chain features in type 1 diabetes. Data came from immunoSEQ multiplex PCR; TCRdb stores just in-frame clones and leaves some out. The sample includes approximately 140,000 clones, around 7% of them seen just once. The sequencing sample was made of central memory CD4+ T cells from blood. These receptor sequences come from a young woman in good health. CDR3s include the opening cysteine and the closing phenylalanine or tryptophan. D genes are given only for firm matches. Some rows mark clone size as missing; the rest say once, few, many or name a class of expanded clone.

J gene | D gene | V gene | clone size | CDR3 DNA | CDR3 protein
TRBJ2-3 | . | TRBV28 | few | TGTGCCAGCAGGTCAAACACAGATACGCAGTATTTT | CASRSNTDTQYF
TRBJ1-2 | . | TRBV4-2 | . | TGTGCCAGCTCCAGGGAAAATGGCTACACCTTC | CASSRENGYTF
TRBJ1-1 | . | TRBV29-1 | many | TGCAGCGTTGGACAGGCAGACACTGAAGCTTTCTTT | CSVGQADTEAFF
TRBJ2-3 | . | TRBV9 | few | TGTGCCAGCAGCGTAGGGGCTAGCGAGAGCACAGATACGCAGTATTTT | CASSVGASESTDTQYF
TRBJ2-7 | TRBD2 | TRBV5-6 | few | TGTGCCAGCAGCCCAACGACTAGCGGGAGCTACGAGCAGTACTTC | CASSPTTSGSYEQYF
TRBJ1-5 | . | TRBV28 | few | TGTGCCAGCAGCACCCATGCGGGTAGCAATCAGCCCCAGCATTTT | CASSTHAGSNQPQHF
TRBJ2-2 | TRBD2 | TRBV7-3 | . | TGTGCCAGCAGCTCCCGACTAGCGGGAGGCCCCGGGGAGCTGTTTTTT | CASSSRLAGGPGELFF
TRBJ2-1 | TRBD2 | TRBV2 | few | TGTGCCAGCAGCCTAGGACTAGCGGGAAGGAATGAGCAGTTCTTC | CASSLGLAGRNEQFF
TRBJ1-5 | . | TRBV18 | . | TGTGCCAGCTCCCGGGGGGGCCCGGATCAGCCCCAGCATTTT | CASSRGGPDQPQHF
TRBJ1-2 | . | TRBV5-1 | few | TGCGCCAGCAGCTTGGGCGCAGGGAACTATGGCTACACCTTC | CASSLGAGNYGYTF
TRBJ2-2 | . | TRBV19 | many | TGTGCCAGCATTGGGGAGCGGAGCGGGGAGCTGTTTTTT | CASIGERSGELFF
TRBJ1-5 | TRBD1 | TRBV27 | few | TGTGCCAGCAGTAGGACAGGACCATATAGCAATCAGCCCCAGCATTTT | CASSRTGPYSNQPQHF
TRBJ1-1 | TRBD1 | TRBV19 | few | TGTGCCAGTAGTATGGAAAACAGGGGAGACACTGAAGCTTTCTTT | CASSMENRGDTEAFF
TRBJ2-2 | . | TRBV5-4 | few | TGTGCCAGCAGCCTGGGGGGCGGCTTAGCAAACACCGGGGAGCTGTTTTTT | CASSLGGGLANTGELFF
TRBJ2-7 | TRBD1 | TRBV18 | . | TGTGCCAGCTCAGCCCCGACAGGGGGCCTTTCCTACGAGCAGTACTTC | CASSAPTGGLSYEQYF
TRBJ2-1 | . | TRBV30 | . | TGTGCCTGGGCGGGGGCTAGCGTCTACAATGAGCAGTTCTTC | CAWAGASVYNEQFF
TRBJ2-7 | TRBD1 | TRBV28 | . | TGTGCCAGCAGGACCTACGACAGGGGCTACGAGCAGTACTTC | CASRTYDRGYEQYF
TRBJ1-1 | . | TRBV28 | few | TGTGCCAGCACCGAAGGGGCAGGGAGGGGTGTTGGGAACACTGAAGCTTTCTTT | CASTEGAGRGVGNTEAFF
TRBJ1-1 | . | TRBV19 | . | TGTGCCAGTACCAGGGGATCAGGGGATGAAGCTTTCTTT | CASTRGSGDEAFF
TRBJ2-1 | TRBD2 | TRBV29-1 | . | TGCAGCGTGGATACTAGCGGGAGTTACAATGAGCAGTTCTTC | CSVDTSGSYNEQFF
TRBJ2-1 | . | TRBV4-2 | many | TGTGCCAGCAGCCAATCCACGGGGGACTCCTACAATGAGCAGTTCTTC | CASSQSTGDSYNEQFF
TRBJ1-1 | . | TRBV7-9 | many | TGTGCCAGCAGCTTAGTGGTGGAGTCTGAAGCTTTCTTT | CASSLVVESEAFF
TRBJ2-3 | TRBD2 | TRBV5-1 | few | TGCGCCAGCAAGACGGCTAGCGGATGGGCAGATACGCAGTATTTT | CASKTASGWADTQYF
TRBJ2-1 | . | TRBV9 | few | TGTGCCAGCAGCCCCCGCCGGGACTCGCGGAATGAGCAGTTCTTC | CASSPRRDSRNEQFF
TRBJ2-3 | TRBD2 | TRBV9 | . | TGTGCCAGCAGCGGGTCGGCTGGACTAGCGGGGAGGGCTAGCACAGATACGCAGTATTTT | CASSGSAGLAGRASTDTQYF
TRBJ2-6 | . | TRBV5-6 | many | TGTGCCAGCAGCCTCCCCAGCTCTGGGGCCAACGTCCTGACTTTC | CASSLPSSGANVLTF
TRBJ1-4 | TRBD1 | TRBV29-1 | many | TGCAGCGTGAGGACAGGGGCTGAAAAACTGTTTTTT | CSVRTGAEKLFF
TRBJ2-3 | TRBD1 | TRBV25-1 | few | TGTGCCAGCAGTGAAGGGACAGGAAGCACAGATACGCAGTATTTT | CASSEGTGSTDTQYF
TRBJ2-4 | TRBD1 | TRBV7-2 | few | TGTGCCAGCAGCTTGGACAGGAATCGTGGAAACATTCAGTACTTC | CASSLDRNRGNIQYF
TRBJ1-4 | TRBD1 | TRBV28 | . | TGTGCCAGCAGTCTTCCGGGACAGGGGGCCTCTAATGAAAAACTGTTTTTT | CASSLPGQGASNEKLFF
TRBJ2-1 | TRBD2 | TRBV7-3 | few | TGTGCCAGCAGCTTACAGGCTAGCGGGTTCGATGAGCAGTTCTTC | CASSLQASGFDEQFF
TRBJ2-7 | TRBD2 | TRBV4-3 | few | TGCGCCAGCAGCCAAGAGCGTCTGGCGGGAGACTCCTACGAGCAGTACTTC | CASSQERLAGDSYEQYF
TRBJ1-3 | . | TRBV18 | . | TGTGCCAGCTCGCCCGATGTTAGACAGTACTCTGGAAACACCATATATTTT | CASSPDVRQYSGNTIYF
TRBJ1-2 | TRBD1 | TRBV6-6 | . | TGTGCCAGCAGTTACGGGACAGGGTGGGGCTACACCTTC | CASSYGTGWGYTF